This T cell receptor (beta chain) stems from a study of T cell responses to AZD1222 COVID-19 vaccine. The study's findings and limits: Seropositive status at baseline applied to only six AZD1222 recipients. The study found Spike-specific TCR breadth and depth rose after two AZD1222 doses.

A single count supports this clone. The antigen remains unidentified. Sequencing was performed with immunoSEQ multiplex PCR; in TCRdb, only in-frame clones are kept and a portion is missing. The table includes approximately 150,000 clones, around 93% detected once. The sequence was obtained from an adult in good health. This specimen consisted of peripheral blood, obtained on day 0 of AZD1222 vaccination.

CDR3 sequence: CASSSWYGASGRAPGELFF. The CDR3 region has the DNA TGTGCCAGCAGCTCTTGGTACGGGGCTAGCGGGAGGGCACCGGGGGAGCTGTTTTTT. This chain uses TRBV5-6 with TRBJ2-2; 12 nucleotides agree with TRBD2. CDR3 length: 19 amino acids. Germline V gives CDR1 SGHDT, CDR2 YYEEEE. Trimming at V came to 3 bases and at J to 8 bases, leaving 17 bases not matched to a gene.